The 3 T cell receptor beta chains below all came from one sample that was sequenced in a study of T cells in Graves' hyperthyroidism and ophthalmopathy. Authors of the study amplified TCR beta CDR3 regions from RNA transcripts. First-round RT-PCR targeting the TCR CDR3 was performed with the HTBI primer set. Using its own MiXCR run on the multiplex PCR reads, TCRdb lists one record per CDR3 protein. The sample holds some 350,000 distinct CDR3 sequences, around 15% seen once. Sequenced material: blood. These receptor sequences come from a woman in her 40s with Graves' ophthalmopathy.

The chain carries TRBV20-1 and TRBJ2-5; TRBD1 aligns across 7 bases. J was trimmed by 5 bases and V by 6 bases; bases with no gene match: 9. From germline, CDR1 is DFQATT and CDR2 SNEGSKA (reference sequence). There are 13 residues in the CDR3. CDR3 in amino acids: CSARWDRMETQYF. The CDR3 DNA reads TGCAGTGCAAGATGGGACAGAATGGAGACCCAGTACTTC.

This clonotype was picked up many times. The rearrangement joins TRBV2 to TRBJ1-6; TRBD1 is a possible D gene (6 bases). Germline V gene data show CDR1 as SNHLY and CDR2 as FYNNEI. This CDR3 is built from 15 residues. Deletions cut 7 bases from V and 4 bases from J, with 14 bases between. The CDR3: CASTGVTGYNSPLHF. CDR3 nucleotides: TGTGCCAGCACAGGGGTAACGGGGTATAATTCACCCCTCCACTTT.

This clonotype was recorded at least ten times. V usage is TRBV7-2 and J usage is TRBJ2-7, with TRBD1 identical over 8 bases. V dropped 2 bases and J dropped 3; count of bases not matched to a gene: 3. The germline CDR1 and CDR2 sequences are SGHTA and FQGNSA. The CDR3 extends over 14 amino acids. Here the CDR3 reads CASSLSGQGYEQYF. CDR3 coding DNA: TGTGCCAGCAGCTTATCCGGACAGGGCTACGAGCAGTACTTC.